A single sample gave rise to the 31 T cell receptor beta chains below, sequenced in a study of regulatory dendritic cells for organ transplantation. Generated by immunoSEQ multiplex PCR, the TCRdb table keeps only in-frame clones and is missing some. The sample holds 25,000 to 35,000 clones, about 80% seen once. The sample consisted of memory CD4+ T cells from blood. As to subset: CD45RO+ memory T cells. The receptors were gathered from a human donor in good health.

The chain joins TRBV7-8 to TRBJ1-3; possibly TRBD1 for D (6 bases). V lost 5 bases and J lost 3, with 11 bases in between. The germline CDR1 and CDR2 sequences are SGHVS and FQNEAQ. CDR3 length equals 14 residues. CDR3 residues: CASSRGAIGNTIYF. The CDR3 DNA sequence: TGTGCCAGCAGCCGGGGGGCTATTGGAAACACCATATATTTT.

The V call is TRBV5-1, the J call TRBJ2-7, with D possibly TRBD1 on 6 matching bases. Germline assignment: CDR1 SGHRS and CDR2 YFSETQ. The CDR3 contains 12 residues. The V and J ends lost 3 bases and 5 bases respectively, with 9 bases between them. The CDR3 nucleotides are TGCGCCAGCAGCTATACAGGGAACGAGCAGTACTTC. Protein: CASSYTGNEQYF.

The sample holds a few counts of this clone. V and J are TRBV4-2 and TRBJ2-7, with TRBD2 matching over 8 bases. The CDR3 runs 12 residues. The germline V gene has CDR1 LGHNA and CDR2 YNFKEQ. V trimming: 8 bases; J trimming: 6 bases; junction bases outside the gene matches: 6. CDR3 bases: TGTGCCAGCTCCGGGGGGGGCGCCGAGCAGTACTTC. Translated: CASSGGGAEQYF.

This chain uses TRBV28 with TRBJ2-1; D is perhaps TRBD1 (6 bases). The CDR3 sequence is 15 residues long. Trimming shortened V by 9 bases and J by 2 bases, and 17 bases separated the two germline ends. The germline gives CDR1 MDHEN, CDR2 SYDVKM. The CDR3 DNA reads TGTGCCAGTAAGACGGTAGCAGGGGCCTACAATGAGCAGTTCTTC. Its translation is CASKTVAGAYNEQFF.

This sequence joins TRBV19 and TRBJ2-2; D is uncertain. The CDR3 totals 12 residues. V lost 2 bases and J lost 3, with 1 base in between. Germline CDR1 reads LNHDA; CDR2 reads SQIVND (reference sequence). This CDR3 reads CASSIYTGELFF. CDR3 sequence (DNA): TGTGCCAGTAGTATATACACCGGGGAGCTGTTTTTT.

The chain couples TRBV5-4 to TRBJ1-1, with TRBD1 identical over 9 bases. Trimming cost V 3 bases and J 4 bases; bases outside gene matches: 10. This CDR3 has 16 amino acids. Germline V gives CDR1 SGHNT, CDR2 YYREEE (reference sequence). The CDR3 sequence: CASSSYRGQLGTEAFF. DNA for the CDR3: TGTGCCAGCAGCTCGTACAGGGGGCAATTGGGCACTGAAGCTTTCTTT.

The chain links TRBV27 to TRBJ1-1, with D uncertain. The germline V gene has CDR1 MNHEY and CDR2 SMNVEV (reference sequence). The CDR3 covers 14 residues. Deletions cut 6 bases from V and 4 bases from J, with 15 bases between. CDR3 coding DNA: TGTGCCAGCAGCCGTTCGGCCGGTGGCACTGAAGCTTTCTTT. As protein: CASSRSAGGTEAFF.

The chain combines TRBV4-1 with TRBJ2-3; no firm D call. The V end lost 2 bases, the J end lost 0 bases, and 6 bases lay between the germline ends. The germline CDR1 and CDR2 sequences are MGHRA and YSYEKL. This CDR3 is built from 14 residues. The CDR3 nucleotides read TGCGCCAGCAGCCAAATGGACAGCACAGATACGCAGTATTTT. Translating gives CASSQMDSTDTQYF.

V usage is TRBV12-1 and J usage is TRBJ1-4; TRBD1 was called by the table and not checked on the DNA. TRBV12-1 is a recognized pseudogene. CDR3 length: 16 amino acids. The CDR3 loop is CASSFLSGTDNEKLFF. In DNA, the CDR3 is TGTGCCAGCAGCTTTCTGTCCGGGACAGATAATGAAAAACTGTTTTTT.

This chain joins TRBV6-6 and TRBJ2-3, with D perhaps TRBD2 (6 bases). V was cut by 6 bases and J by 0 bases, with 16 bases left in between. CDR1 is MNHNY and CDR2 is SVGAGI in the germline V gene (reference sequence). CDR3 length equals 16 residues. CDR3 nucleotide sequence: TGTGCCAGCAGCCCCTCCCCGGGACTGAGCACAGATACGCAGTATTTT. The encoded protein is CASSPSPGLSTDTQYF.

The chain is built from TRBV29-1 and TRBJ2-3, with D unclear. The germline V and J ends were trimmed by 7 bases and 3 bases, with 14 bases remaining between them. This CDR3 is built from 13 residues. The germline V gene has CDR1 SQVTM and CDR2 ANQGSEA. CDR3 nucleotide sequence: TGCAGCGGCGTCCGTGTGGGTACAGATACGCAGTATTTT. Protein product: CSGVRVGTDTQYF.

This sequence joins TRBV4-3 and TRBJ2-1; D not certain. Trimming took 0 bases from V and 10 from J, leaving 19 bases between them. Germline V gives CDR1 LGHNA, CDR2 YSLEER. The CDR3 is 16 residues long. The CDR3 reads CASSQDPSFALSEQFF. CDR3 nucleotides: TGCGCCAGCAGCCAAGATCCGTCGTTCGCACTTAGCGAGCAGTTCTTC.

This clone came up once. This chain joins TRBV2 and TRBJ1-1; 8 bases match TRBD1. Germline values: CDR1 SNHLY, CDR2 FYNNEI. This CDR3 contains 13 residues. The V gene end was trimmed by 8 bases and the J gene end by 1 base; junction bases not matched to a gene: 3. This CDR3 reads CASEQGENTEAFF. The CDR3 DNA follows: TGTGCCAGCGAACAGGGGGAGAACACTGAAGCTTTCTTT.

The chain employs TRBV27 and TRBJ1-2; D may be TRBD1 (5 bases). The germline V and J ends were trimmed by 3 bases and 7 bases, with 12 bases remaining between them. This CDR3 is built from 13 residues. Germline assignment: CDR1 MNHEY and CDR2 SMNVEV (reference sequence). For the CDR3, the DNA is TGTGCCAGCAGTTTTCGGGCAGGGACTGGCTACACCTTC. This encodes CASSFRAGTGYTF.

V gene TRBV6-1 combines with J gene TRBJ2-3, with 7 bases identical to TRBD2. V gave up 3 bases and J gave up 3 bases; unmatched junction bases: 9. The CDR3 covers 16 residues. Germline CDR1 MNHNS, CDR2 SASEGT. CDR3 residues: CASSEVRGRKTDTQYF. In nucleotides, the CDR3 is TGTGCCAGCAGTGAGGTGCGGGGGAGAAAGACAGATACGCAGTATTTT.

As DNA, the CDR3 is TGTGCCAGCAGCTTCCGACAGGGTAGCGATACGCAGTATTTT. Translation gives CASSFRQGSDTQYF. J is TRBJ2-3 and V is TRBV7-2; 7 bases are a match to TRBD1. The CDR3 contains 14 residues. Germline V lookup: CDR1 SGHTA, CDR2 FQGNSA. After removal of 3 bases from V and 6 bases from J, the junction contained 6 bases not matched to a gene.

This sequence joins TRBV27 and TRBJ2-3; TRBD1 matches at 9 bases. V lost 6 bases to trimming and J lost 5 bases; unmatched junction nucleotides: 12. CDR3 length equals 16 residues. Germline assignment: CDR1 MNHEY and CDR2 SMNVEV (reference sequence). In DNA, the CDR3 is TGTGCCAGCAGCGCCGGTTGGGGACAGGGTGAAGATACGCAGTATTTT. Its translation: CASSAGWGQGEDTQYF.

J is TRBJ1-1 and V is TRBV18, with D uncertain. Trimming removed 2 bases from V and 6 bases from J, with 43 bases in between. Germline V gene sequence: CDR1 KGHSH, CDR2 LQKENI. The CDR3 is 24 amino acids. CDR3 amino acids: CASSPLGQQRGSLGSSFSAAEAFF. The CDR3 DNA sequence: TGTGCCAGCTCACCATTGGGTCAACAACGTGGCAGCTTAGGGTCGAGTTTTAGCGCCGCTGAAGCTTTCTTT. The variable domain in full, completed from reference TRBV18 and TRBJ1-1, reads NAGVMQNPRHLVRRRGQEARLRCSPMKGHSHVYWYRQLPEEGLKFMVYLQKENIIDESGMPKERFSAEFPKEGPSILRIQQVVRGDSAAYFCASSPLGQQRGSLGSSFSAAEAFFGQGTRLTVV.

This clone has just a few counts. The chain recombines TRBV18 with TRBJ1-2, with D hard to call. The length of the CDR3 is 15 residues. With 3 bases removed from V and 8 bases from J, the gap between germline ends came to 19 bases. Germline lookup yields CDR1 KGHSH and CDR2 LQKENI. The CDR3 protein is CASSPPQWRQNGYTF. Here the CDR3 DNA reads TGTGCCAGCTCACCGCCCCAGTGGCGACAAAACGGCTACACCTTC.

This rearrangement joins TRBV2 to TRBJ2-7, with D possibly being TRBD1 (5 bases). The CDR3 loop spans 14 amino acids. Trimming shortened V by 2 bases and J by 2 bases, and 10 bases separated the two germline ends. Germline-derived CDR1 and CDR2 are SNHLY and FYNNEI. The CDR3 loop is CASSEQGVTYEQYF. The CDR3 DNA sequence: TGTGCCAGCAGTGAACAGGGTGTAACCTACGAGCAGTACTTC.

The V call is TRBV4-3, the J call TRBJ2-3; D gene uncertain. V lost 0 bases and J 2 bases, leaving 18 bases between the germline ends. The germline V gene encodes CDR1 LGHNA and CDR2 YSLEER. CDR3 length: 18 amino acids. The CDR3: CASSQDLLRPRTTDTQYF. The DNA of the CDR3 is TGCGCCAGCAGCCAAGATCTTTTGCGCCCACGTACCACAGATACGCAGTATTTT.

The CDR3 region is CASSASGRAGANVLTF. CDR3 in DNA: TGTGCCAGCAGCGCCTCGGGGCGAGCTGGGGCCAACGTCCTGACTTTC. This chain joins TRBV9 and TRBJ2-6, with D perhaps TRBD1 or TRBD2 (5 bases each). CDR3 length: 16 residues. V was shortened by 3 bases and J by 2 bases, with 12 bases between the two germline ends. Germline V CDR1 and CDR2: SGDLS, YYNGEE.

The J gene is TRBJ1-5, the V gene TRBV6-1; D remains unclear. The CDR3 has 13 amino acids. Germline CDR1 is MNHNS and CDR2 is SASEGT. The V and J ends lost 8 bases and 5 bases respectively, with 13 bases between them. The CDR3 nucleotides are TGTGCCAGCTCAAAGGAGGACGATCAGCCCCAGCATTTT. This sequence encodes CASSKEDDQPQHF.

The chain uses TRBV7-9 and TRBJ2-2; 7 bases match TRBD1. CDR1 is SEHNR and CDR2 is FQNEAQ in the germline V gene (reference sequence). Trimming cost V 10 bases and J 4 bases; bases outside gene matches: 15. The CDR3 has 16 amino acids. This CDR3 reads CAISDFDRDGTGELFF. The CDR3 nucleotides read TGTGCCATTTCAGACTTTGACAGGGATGGCACCGGGGAGCTGTTTTTT.

The DNA for the CDR3 is TGTGCCAGCAGTTTACAGGGACTCTCTGAAGCTTTCTTT. Translated, it gives CASSLQGLSEAFF. The rearrangement joins TRBV27 to TRBJ1-1, with a possible D match to TRBD1 (5 bases). The CDR3 is made up of 13 amino acids. The V end lost 2 bases, the J end lost 6 bases, and 10 bases lay between the germline ends. Per germline, CDR1 MNHEY and CDR2 SMNVEV (reference sequence).

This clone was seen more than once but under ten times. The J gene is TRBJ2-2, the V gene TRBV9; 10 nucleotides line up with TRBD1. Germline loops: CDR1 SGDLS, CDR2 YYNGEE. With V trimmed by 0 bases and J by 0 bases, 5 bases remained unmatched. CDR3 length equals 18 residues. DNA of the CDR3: TGTGCCAGCAGCGTAGTATCCGGGACAGGGGCGAACACCGGGGAGCTGTTTTTT. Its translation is CASSVVSGTGANTGELFF.

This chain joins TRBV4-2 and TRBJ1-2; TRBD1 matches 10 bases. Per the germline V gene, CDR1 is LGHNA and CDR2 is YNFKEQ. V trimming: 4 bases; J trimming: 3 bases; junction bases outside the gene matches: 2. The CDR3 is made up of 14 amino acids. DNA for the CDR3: TGTGCCAGCAGCCGGGACAGGGGTGACTATGGCTACACCTTC. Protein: CASSRDRGDYGYTF.

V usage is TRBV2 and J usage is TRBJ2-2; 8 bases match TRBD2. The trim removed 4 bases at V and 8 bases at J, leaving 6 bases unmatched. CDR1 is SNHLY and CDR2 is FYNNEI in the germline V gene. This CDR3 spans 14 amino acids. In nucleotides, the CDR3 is TGTGCCAGCAGTGCCGGACTAGCCGGGGGGGAGCTGTTTTTT. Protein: CASSAGLAGGELFF.

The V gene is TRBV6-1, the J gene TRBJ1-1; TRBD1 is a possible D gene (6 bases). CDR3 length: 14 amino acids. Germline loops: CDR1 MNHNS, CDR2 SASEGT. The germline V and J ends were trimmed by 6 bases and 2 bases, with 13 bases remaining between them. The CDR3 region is CASSRTELNTEAFF. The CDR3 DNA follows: TGTGCCAGCAGCCGGACAGAACTAAACACTGAAGCTTTCTTT.

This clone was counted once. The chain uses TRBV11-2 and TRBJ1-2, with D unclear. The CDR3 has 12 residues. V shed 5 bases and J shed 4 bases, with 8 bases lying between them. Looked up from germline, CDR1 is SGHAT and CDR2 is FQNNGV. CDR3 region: CASSQPGYGYTF. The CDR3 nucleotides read TGTGCCAGCAGCCAACCAGGCTATGGCTACACCTTC.

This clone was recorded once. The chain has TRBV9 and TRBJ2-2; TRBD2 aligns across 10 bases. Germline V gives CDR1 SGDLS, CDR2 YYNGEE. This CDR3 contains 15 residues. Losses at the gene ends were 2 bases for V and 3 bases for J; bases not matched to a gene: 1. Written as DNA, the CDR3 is TGTGCCAGCAGCGTTAGCGGGGGGTACACCGGGGAGCTGTTTTTT. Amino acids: CASSVSGGYTGELFF.